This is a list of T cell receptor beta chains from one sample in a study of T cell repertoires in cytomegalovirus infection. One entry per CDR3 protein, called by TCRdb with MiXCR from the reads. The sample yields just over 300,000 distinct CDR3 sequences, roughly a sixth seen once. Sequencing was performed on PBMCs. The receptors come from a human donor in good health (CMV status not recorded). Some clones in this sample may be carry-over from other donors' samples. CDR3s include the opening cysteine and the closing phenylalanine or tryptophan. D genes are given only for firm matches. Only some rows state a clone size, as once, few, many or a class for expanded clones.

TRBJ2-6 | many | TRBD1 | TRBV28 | CASSRGQGNSGANVLTF | TGTGCCAGCAGTCGTGGACAGGGAAACTCTGGGGCCAACGTCCTGACTTTC
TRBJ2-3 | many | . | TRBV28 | CASSFADRTTDTQYF | TGTGCCAGCAGTTTTGCAGATCGGACCACAGATACGCAGTATTTT
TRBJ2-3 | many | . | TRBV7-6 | CASSLGGTTDTQYF | TGTGCCAGCAGCTTAGGGGGGACCACAGATACGCAGTATTTT
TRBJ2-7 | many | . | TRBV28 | CASRPYEGRGSYEQYF | TGTGCCAGCAGGCCGTACGAGGGTAGGGGCTCCTACGAGCAGTACTTC
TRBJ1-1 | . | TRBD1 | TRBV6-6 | CASSAQGAATEAFF | TGTGCCAGCAGTGCACAGGGGGCGGCCACTGAAGCTTTCTTT
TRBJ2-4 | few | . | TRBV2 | CASSDRGRDIQYF | TGTGCCAGCAGTGACCGGGGCCGGGACATTCAGTACTTC
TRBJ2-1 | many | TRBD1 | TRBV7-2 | CASSPLQGAPYNEQFF | TGTGCCAGCAGCCCGTTACAGGGGGCGCCCTACAATGAGCAGTTCTTC
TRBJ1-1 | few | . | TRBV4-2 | CASSQEGMGNTEAFF | TGTGCCAGCAGCCAAGAAGGAATGGGGAACACTGAAGCTTTCTTT
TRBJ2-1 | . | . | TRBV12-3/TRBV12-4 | CASSPRTYNEQFF | TGTGCCAGCAGTCCCCGGACTTACAATGAGCAGTTCTTC
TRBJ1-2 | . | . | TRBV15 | CATSIGESYGYTF | TGTGCCACCAGCATAGGTGAATCCTATGGCTACACCTTC
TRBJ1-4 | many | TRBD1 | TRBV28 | CASSPTGTGASNEKLFF | TGTGCCAGCAGCCCGACCGGGACAGGCGCGTCCAATGAAAAACTGTTTTTT
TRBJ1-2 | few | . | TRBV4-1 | CASSHSDRPIYGYTF | TGCGCCAGCAGCCACTCAGACAGGCCAATCTATGGCTACACCTTC
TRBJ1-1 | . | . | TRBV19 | CATQPSGTEAFF | TGTGCCACACAACCGTCGGGGACTGAAGCTTTCTTT
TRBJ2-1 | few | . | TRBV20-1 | CSAREDRTYNEQFF | TGCAGTGCTAGGGAGGACCGAACCTACAATGAGCAGTTCTTC
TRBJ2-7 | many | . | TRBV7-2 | CASSLGPTSSYEQYF | TGTGCCAGCAGCTTGGGTCCGACATCCTCCTACGAGCAGTACTTC
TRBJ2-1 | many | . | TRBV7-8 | CASSLGGAGSTYNEQFF | TGTGCCAGCAGCTTAGGGGGTGCGGGGTCCACCTACAATGAGCAGTTCTTC
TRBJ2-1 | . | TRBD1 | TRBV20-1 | CSALGQGMSNEQFF | TGCAGTGCCCTTGGACAGGGGATGAGTAATGAGCAGTTCTTC
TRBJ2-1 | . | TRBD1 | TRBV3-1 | CASSQAGTGRLNEQFF | TGTGCCAGCAGCCAAGCCGGGACAGGACGGTTAAATGAGCAGTTCTTC
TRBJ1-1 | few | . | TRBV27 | CASSTEGVRAFF | TGTGCCAGCAGTACCGAAGGGGTGAGGGCTTTCTTT
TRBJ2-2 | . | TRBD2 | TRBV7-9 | CASSSSGTMTGELFF | TGTGCCAGCAGCTCTAGCGGGACGATGACCGGGGAGCTGTTTTTT
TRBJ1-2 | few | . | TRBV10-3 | CAITGQPPYGYTF | TGTGCCATCACAGGACAGCCTCCCTATGGCTACACCTTC
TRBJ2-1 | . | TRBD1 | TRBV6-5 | CASSPTGVYYNEQFF | TGTGCCAGCAGCCCAACAGGGGTTTACTACAATGAGCAGTTCTTC
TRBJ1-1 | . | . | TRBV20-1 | CSAREPATEAFF | TGCAGTGCTAGGGAACCGGCGACTGAAGCTTTCTTT
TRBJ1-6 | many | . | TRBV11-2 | CASSLERRGLYSPLHF | TGTGCCAGCAGCTTAGAGCGCAGGGGCTTGTATTCACCCCTCCACTTT
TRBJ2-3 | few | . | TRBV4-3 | CASSQVGGPDTQYF | TGCGCCAGCAGCCAAGTGGGGGGGCCAGATACGCAGTATTTT
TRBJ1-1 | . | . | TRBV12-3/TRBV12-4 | CASSLERGQNTEAFF | TGTGCCAGCAGTTTAGAACGCGGGCAGAACACTGAAGCTTTCTTT
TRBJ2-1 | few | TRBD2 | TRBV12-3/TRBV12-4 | CASSGLAGSYNEQFF | TGTGCCAGCAGCGGACTAGCGGGGTCCTACAATGAGCAGTTCTTC
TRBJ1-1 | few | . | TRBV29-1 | CSVWTANTEAFF | TGCAGCGTCTGGACAGCGAACACTGAAGCTTTCTTT
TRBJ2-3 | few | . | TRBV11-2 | CASSLPSVRGDTQYF | TGTGCCAGCAGCTTACCATCCGTTCGAGGGGATACGCAGTATTTT
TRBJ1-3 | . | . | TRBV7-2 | CASSFTQSAGGNTIYF | TGTGCCAGCAGCTTCACCCAATCGGCAGGAGGAAACACCATATATTTT
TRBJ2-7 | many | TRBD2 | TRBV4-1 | CASSQDWSRYSGGGDEQYF | TGCGCCAGCAGCCAAGATTGGAGTCGGTACAGCGGGGGGGGGGACGAGCAGTACTTC
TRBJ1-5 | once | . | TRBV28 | CASSFASGNQPQHF | TGTGCCAGCAGTTTCGCTTCGGGAAATCAGCCCCAGCATTTT
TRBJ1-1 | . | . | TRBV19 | CASRFSVNTEAFF | TGTGCCAGCCGGTTCTCCGTGAACACTGAAGCTTTCTTT
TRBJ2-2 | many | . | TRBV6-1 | CASTDPGTGELFF | TGTGCCAGCACGGATCCGGGAACCGGGGAGCTGTTTTTT
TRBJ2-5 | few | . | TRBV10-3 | CAISESLQETQYF | TGTGCCATCAGTGAGTCGCTGCAAGAGACCCAGTACTTC
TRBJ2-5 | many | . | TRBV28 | CASSSLRYQETQYF | TGTGCCAGCAGCAGTCTCCGGTACCAAGAGACCCAGTACTTC
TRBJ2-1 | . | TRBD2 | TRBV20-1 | CSASRGAGYNEQFF | TGCAGTGCTAGCCGTGGAGCGGGGTACAATGAGCAGTTCTTC
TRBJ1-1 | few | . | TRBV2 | CASSETGQNTEAFF | TGTGCCAGCAGTGAAACAGGTCAGAACACTGAAGCTTTCTTT
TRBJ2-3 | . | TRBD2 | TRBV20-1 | CSASSLAGGTADTQYF | TGCAGTGCTAGTAGCCTAGCGGGGGGGACCGCAGATACGCAGTATTTT
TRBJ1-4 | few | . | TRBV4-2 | CASSQDSGGGSEKLFF | TGTGCCAGCAGCCAAGATTCCGGGGGAGGGTCGGAAAAACTGTTTTTT
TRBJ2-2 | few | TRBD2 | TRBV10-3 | CAIGTRETGELFF | TGTGCCATTGGGACTAGAGAAACCGGGGAGCTGTTTTTT
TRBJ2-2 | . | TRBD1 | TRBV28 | CASSAGQDTGELFF | TGTGCCAGCAGTGCCGGACAGGACACCGGGGAGCTGTTTTTT
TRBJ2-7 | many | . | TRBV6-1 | CASSYGSGGRASYEQYF | TGTGCCAGCAGTTATGGGTCAGGGGGGCGGGCATCCTACGAGCAGTACTTC
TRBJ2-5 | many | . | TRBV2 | CASSAEGVARF | TGTGCCAGCTCGGCGGAGGGGGTGGCGAGGTTC
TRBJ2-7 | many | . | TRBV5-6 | CASSLVSNLPYEQYF | TGTGCCAGCAGCTTGGTATCTAACCTTCCTTACGAGCAGTACTTC
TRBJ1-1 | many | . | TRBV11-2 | CASTPDVNTEAFF | TGTGCCAGCACACCGGACGTGAACACTGAAGCTTTCTTT
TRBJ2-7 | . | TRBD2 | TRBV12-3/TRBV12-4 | CASSPGTSGGSDEQYF | TGTGCCAGCAGCCCCGGGACTAGCGGGGGATCTGACGAGCAGTACTTC
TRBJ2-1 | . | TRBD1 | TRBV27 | CASSPRTGNEQFF | TGTGCCAGCAGTCCTCGGACAGGAAATGAGCAGTTCTTC
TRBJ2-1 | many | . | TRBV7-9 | CASSLRGRASYNEQFF | TGTGCCAGCAGCTTACGGGGGCGAGCCTCCTACAATGAGCAGTTCTTC
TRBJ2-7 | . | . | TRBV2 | CASTPVHYEQYF | TGTGCCAGCACCCCCGTTCACTACGAGCAGTACTTC
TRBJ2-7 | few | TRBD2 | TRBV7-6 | CASSLGRGISYEQYF | TGTGCCAGCAGCTTGGGGCGGGGGATCTCCTACGAGCAGTACTTC
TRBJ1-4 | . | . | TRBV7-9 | CASSLAPEGLFF | TGTGCCAGCAGCTTAGCCCCCGAGGGACTGTTTTTT